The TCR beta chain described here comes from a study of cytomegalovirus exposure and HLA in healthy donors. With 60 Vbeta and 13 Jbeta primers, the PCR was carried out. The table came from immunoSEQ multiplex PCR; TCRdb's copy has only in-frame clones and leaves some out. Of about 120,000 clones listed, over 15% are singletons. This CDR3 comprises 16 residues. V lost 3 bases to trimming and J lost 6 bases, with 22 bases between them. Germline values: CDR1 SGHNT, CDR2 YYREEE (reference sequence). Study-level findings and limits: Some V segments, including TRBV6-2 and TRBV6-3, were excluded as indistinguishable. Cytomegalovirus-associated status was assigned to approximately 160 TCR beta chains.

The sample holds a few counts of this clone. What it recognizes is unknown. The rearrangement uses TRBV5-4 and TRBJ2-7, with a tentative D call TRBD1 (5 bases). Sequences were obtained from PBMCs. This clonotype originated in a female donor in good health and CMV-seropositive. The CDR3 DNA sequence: TGTGCCAGCAGCTCCTCCCCGCAGGGAAGATCAGGCGAGCAGTACTTC. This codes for CASSSSPQGRSGEQYF.